This note documents a single TCR beta chain sequence. TCR beta libraries were built with iRepertoire HTBI primers and Arm-PCR of CDR3 regions. TCRdb used MiXCR to reprocess the multiplex PCR reads, holding one entry per CDR3 protein. This sample has more than 300,000 distinct CDR3 sequences, with roughly a fifth found just once. This record belongs to a study of regulatory T cells in long-lasting Graves disease. The time point: persistent/refractory GD, antithyroid drugs over 5 years with positive TRAb. RNA from PBMCs was the source of the TCR library. The source was peripheral blood mononuclear cells (PBMCs), collected when the disease was refractory, from a patient treated with antithyroid drugs. This receptor was obtained from a female donor with Graves disease.

Here the CDR3 DNA reads TGCAGTGCTACCTCGTATGGCTACACCTTC. Protein sequence: CSATSYGYTF. This rearrangement joins TRBV20-1 to TRBJ1-2, with D unresolved. The CDR3 has 10 residues. Germline loops: CDR1 DFQATT, CDR2 SNEGSKA (reference sequence). V lost 4 bases and J 5 bases, leaving 5 bases between the germline ends.